A selection of T cell receptor beta chains follows, all from one sample in a study of radiation and T cells in renal cell carcinoma. The data were produced by immunoSEQ multiplex PCR, yet TCRdb's version contains in-frame clones alone and is incomplete. The sample has about 78,000 clones; 89% are singletons. The sample was blood, taken from a patient whose treatment included radiotherapy and nephrectomy. The receptors originated from an older woman with renal cell carcinoma. Both conserved end residues are part of each CDR3. The D gene is left open where the match is weak. Clone size is given for some rows only: seen once, a few or many times, or a class if the clone is expanded.

D	V	size	J	DNA	CDR3
-	TRBV11-1	-	TRBJ2-5	TGTGCCAGCAGCTCCCAGGCCGTCAGGGGTCCGGAGACCCAGTACTTC	CASSSQAVRGPETQYF
TRBD1	TRBV5-1	-	TRBJ1-6	TGCGCCAGCAGACCCGACAGGGATAATTCACCCCTCCACTTT	CASRPDRDNSPLHF
-	TRBV30	-	TRBJ2-4	TGTGCCTGGAGTCGAACGGGAGACATTCAGTACTTC	CAWSRTGDIQYF
-	TRBV6-5	-	TRBJ1-1	TGTGCCAGCAGCCAGGACAGAAACACTGAAGCTTTCTTT	CASSQDRNTEAFF
-	TRBV7-9	-	TRBJ1-1	TGTGCCAGCAGCCGCCGGGCCGTGGAGAACACTGAAGCTTTCTTT	CASSRRAVENTEAFF
-	TRBV18	-	TRBJ1-1	TGTGCCAGCTCAGCACAGAACACTGAAGCTTTCTTT	CASSAQNTEAFF
-	TRBV19	few	TRBJ2-2	TGTGCCAGTAGTACCCTCCTGGGGACCGGGGAGCTGTTTTTT	CASSTLLGTGELFF
-	TRBV23-1	once	TRBJ1-2	TGCGCCAGCAGTCCTACCCGGGACGCTGAGGGGGGCTACACCTTC	CASSPTRDAEGGYTF
TRBD1	TRBV5-4	-	TRBJ2-5	TGTGCCAGCAGCTTAGCCCGGGACAGGGGTATAGAGACCCAGTACTTC	CASSLARDRGIETQYF
-	TRBV5-6	-	TRBJ2-1	TGTGCCAGCAGCTTGGCAGGGGTTACATACAATGAGCAGTTCTTC	CASSLAGVTYNEQFF
-	TRBV29-1	-	TRBJ1-2	TGCAGCGTTAACCAGGGAACCTATGGCTACACCTTC	CSVNQGTYGYTF
-	TRBV6-5	-	TRBJ1-1	TGTGCCAGCTCAGCGACGGTACGAGGGACAGCTTTCTTT	CASSATVRGTAFF
-	TRBV29-1	-	TRBJ1-2	TGCAGCGTGACGGACAGACGGAACTATGGCTACACCTTC	CSVTDRRNYGYTF
-	TRBV6-1	few	TRBJ1-1	TGTGCCAGCAGTGTTGACGGATGGGCCACTGAAGCTTTCTTT	CASSVDGWATEAFF
TRBD1	TRBV6-5	-	TRBJ2-2	TGTGCCAGCAGTTTTCCTACAGGGGGCAGAACCGGGGAGCTGTTTTTT	CASSFPTGGRTGELFF
-	TRBV2	-	TRBJ1-2	TGTGCCAGCAGTGAGGCAGGGGAGTACTATGGCTACACCTTC	CASSEAGEYYGYTF
-	TRBV29-1	-	TRBJ1-1	TGCAGCGTTGTAGTGAGACGTGACACTGAAGCTTTCTTT	CSVVVRRDTEAFF
-	TRBV5-4	-	TRBJ1-2	TGTGCCAGCAGCGTTACAGGGCCCGGCTACACCTTC	CASSVTGPGYTF
TRBD2	TRBV11-2	-	TRBJ2-3	TGTGCCAGCAGCTTAGACCCAGCGGGGGGGCTCACAGATACGCAGTATTTT	CASSLDPAGGLTDTQYF
TRBD1	TRBV5-5	-	TRBJ2-7	TGTGCCAGCAGCTTGGTAGGACAGGGCTACGAGCAGTACTTC	CASSLVGQGYEQYF
-	TRBV7-7	-	TRBJ2-5	TGTGCTAGCAGCTTAGGTCTATCCGACCAAGAGACCCAGTACTTC	CASSLGLSDQETQYF
TRBD1	TRBV2	-	TRBJ1-2	TGTGCCAGCAGCCGGACAGGAGTTACGCTCTATGGCTACACCTTC	CASSRTGVTLYGYTF
-	TRBV7-2	few	TRBJ1-1	TGTGCCAGCAGCCATCGGACAGCAAGGAACACTGAAGCTTTCTTT	CASSHRTARNTEAFF
-	TRBV13	-	TRBJ2-7	TGTGCCAGCAGCAGCAGGGGTACCCTCGGGGGGGAGCAGTACTTC	CASSSRGTLGGEQYF
-	TRBV9	-	TRBJ2-3	TGTGCCAGCAGCGTACCAGGGAGAGATACGCAGTATTTT	CASSVPGRDTQYF
TRBD2	TRBV30	-	TRBJ2-1	TGTGCCTGGTTTGCGGGGGGGCCTCTGTTCTTC	CAWFAGGPLFF
-	TRBV5-1	once	TRBJ2-2	TGCGCCAGCAGCTTGGGAGGCAGTACAACCGGGGAGCTGTTTTTT	CASSLGGSTTGELFF
-	TRBV4-3	-	TRBJ1-1	TGCGCCAGCAGCCAAGATGTGCTGAACACTGAAGCTTTCTTT	CASSQDVLNTEAFF
-	TRBV2	once	TRBJ2-1	TGTGCCAGCATCGCTGACTTCTCCTACAATGAGCAGTTCTTC	CASIADFSYNEQFF
-	TRBV7-9	-	TRBJ1-1	TGTGCCAGCAGCTTAGGACCTGGGGACACTGAAGCTTTCTTT	CASSLGPGDTEAFF
TRBD1	TRBV11-3	-	TRBJ1-1	TGTGCCAGCAGTGCAGGGGGAAACACTGAAGCTTTCTTT	CASSAGGNTEAFF